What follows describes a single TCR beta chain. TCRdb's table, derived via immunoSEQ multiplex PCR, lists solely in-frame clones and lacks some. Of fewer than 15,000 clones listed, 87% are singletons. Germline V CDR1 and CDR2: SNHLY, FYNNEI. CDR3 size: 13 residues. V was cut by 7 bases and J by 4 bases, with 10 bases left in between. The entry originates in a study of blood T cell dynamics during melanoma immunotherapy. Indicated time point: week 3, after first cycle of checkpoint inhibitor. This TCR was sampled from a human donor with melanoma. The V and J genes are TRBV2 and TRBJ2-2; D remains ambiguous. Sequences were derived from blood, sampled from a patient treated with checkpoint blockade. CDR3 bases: TGTGCCAGCAATAAAGTTCGCACCGGGGAGCTGTTTTTT. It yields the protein CASNKVRTGELFF.